This TCR beta chain was documented in a study of blood T cells in healthy people across ages. This CDR3 has 15 residues. Germline CDR1 KGHDR, CDR2 SFDVKD. Trimming removed 0 bases at V and 6 bases at J, with 11 bases between. Through a sample-barcoded 5' primer and a J-beta primer mix, a second PCR was run for roughly 7 to 11 cycles. TCRdb passed the 5' RACE reads through MiXCR, listing each CDR3 protein once. The profile shows hundreds of thousands of distinct CDR3 sequences, 25% to 30% of them singletons. In its sample, this clonotype was seen a few times. Sequenced input: blood. This sequence joins TRBV24-1 and TRBJ2-1; TRBD2 is a possible D gene (7 bases). The receptor's source is a woman of 80 years or more in good health. CDR3 sequence: CATSDLTGGLNEQFF. CDR3 bases: TGTGCCACCAGTGATTTGACGGGGGGCCTCAATGAGCAGTTCTTC.